These 13 T cell receptor beta chains share one sample of origin, sequenced in a study of shared clonotypes between healthy human individuals. Measured with immunoSEQ multiplex PCR; TCRdb has only the in-frame clones, and not every one. The data hold millions of clones, with 90% to 95% observed a single time. The sequenced sample was naive CD4+ T cells from PBMCs. Subset specified: CD45RA+ positively selected. The receptor set was obtained from a man aged 18-30 years in good health. Some clones in this sample may be carry-over from other donors' samples.

This sequence joins TRBV14 and TRBJ2-7; D not resolved. This CDR3 spans 13 amino acids. Germline lookup yields CDR1 SGHDN and CDR2 FVKESK. V lost 3 bases, J lost 2 bases, and 8 bases lay in between. The CDR3 DNA reads TGTGCCAGCAGCCAGATCGTAGCCTACGAGCAGTACTTC. Its protein product is CASSQIVAYEQYF.

J is TRBJ2-3 and V is TRBV11-3; 8 positions match TRBD2. Germline values: CDR1 SGHNT, CDR2 YENEEA. The CDR3 extends over 13 amino acids. The V gene end was trimmed by 8 bases and the J gene end by 3 bases; junction bases not matched to a gene: 4. CDR3 nucleotides: TGTGCCAGCGAGGCGGGAGGAACAGATACGCAGTATTTT. It specifies CASEAGGTDTQYF.

The V call is TRBV28, the J call TRBJ2-2, with 7 bases lining up with TRBD1. J gave up 1 base and V 8 bases, and 7 bases lay outside the gene matches. The V gene's germline CDR1 is MDHEN and CDR2 SYDVKM. The CDR3 extends over 15 amino acids. DNA of the CDR3: TGTGCCAGCGGCCGGGACAGAAAGAACACCGGGGAGCTGTTTTTT. Residues: CASGRDRKNTGELFF.

The CDR3 bases are TGTGCCAGCAGTCAAGCCAGCCTTGCGAACACCGGGGAGCTGTTTTTT. Its protein product is CASSQASLANTGELFF. The chain has TRBV27 and TRBJ2-2; D is undetermined. V gave up 5 bases and J gave up 0 bases, with 13 bases separating them. This CDR3 spans 16 amino acids. In germline, CDR1 is MNHEY, CDR2 SMNVEV (reference sequence).

The genes are TRBV5-6 and TRBJ1-2; TRBD1 matches at 7 bases. The CDR3 spans 15 residues. V gave up 4 bases and J gave up 4 bases; unmatched junction bases: 10. Germline CDR1 and CDR2: SGHDT and YYEEEE. CDR3 nucleotides: TGTGCCAGCAGCGGACCAAGGGGGCTTGGCTATGGCTACACCTTC. Its translation: CASSGPRGLGYGYTF.

The chain uses TRBV29-1 and TRBJ2-1; D is undetermined. V lost 1 base to trimming and J lost 4 bases, with 14 bases between them. Germline V gene sequence: CDR1 SQVTM, CDR2 ANQGSEA. The CDR3 covers 15 residues. The CDR3 loop is CSVEVGLPGYNEQFF. The CDR3 bases are TGCAGCGTTGAAGTAGGGCTTCCTGGGTACAATGAGCAGTTCTTC.

The chain has TRBV7-9 and TRBJ2-3; D not resolved. CDR1 SEHNR and CDR2 FQNEAQ come from the germline V gene (reference sequence). This CDR3 has 12 residues. Trimming took 2 bases from V and 6 from J, leaving 6 bases between them. CDR3 loop: CASSLSWDTQYF. The CDR3 DNA is TGTGCCAGCAGCTTATCTTGGGATACGCAGTATTTT.

As concerns this clone: This sample also contains other DNA sequences that code for the same CDR3. This sequence joins TRBV14 and TRBJ1-1, with no clear D. Germline assignment: CDR1 SGHDN and CDR2 FVKESK. The V and J ends lost 4 bases and 0 bases respectively, with 6 bases between them. This CDR3 spans 13 amino acids. The CDR3 region has the DNA TGTGCCAGCAGCCCTCAAATGAACACTGAAGCTTTCTTT. This sequence encodes CASSPQMNTEAFF.

This clone has only a few counts. The limits of the CDR3 on the DNA are not certain, so only TCRdb's listed CDR3 is given. The chain couples TRBV5-6 to TRBJ2-1. The CDR3 adds up to 14 amino acids, both ends counted. Germline V gene data show CDR1 as SGHDT and CDR2 as YYEEEE. The CDR3 region is CASSLVGDGTQLVF.

This chain links TRBV14 with TRBJ2-1, with D possibly matching TRBD2 (6 bases). Trimming shortened V by 1 base and J by 4 bases, and 23 bases separated the two germline ends. Germline V gives CDR1 SGHDN, CDR2 FVKESK. The CDR3 has 19 amino acids. CDR3 protein: CASSQGLGSGLKSYNEQFF. DNA for the CDR3: TGTGCCAGCAGCCAAGGTTTAGGTTCGGGACTGAAGTCTTACAATGAGCAGTTCTTC.

Remarks on this clone: This specimen includes other DNA sequences encoding the same CDR3. CDR3: CASSLLGPYNEQFF. The CDR3 nucleotides are TGTGCCAGCAGCTTATTGGGCCCCTACAATGAGCAGTTCTTC. The gene calls are TRBV7-3 and TRBJ2-1; D is ambiguous. CDR1 SGHTA and CDR2 FQGTGA come from the germline V gene. The V end lost 2 bases, the J end lost 2 bases, and 7 bases lay between the germline ends. This CDR3 is 14 amino acids long. Looking up the rest from reference TRBV7-3 and TRBJ2-1 gives the full variable domain: GAGVSQTPSNKVTEKGKYVELRCDPISGHTALYWYRQSLGQGPEFLIYFQGTGAADDSGLPNDRFFAVRPEGSVSTLKIQRTERGDSAVYLCASSLLGPYNEQFFGPGTRLTVL.

The rearrangement links TRBV28 to TRBJ1-5; D gene unclear. This CDR3 contains 16 residues. V was cut by 1 base and J by 0 bases, with 10 bases left in between. CDR1 is MDHEN, CDR2 SYDVKM, per germline. The CDR3 loop reads CASSLYSTASNQPQHF. DNA for the CDR3: TGTGCCAGCAGTTTATACTCGACCGCTAGCAATCAGCCCCAGCATTTT.

The genes are TRBV27 and TRBJ1-2, with unresolved D. This CDR3 contains 13 residues. Looked up from germline, CDR1 is MNHEY and CDR2 is SMNVEV (reference sequence). V lost 3 bases, J lost 2 bases, and 7 bases lay in between. Written as DNA, the CDR3 is TGTGCCAGCAGTTTTGGGCAGAACTATGGCTACACCTTC. Amino acid sequence: CASSFGQNYGYTF.